Each of the 7 T cell receptor beta chains below was sequenced from the same sample in a study of blood T cell repertoires in COVID-19. Data came from immunoSEQ multiplex PCR; TCRdb stores just in-frame clones and leaves some out. The top ten clones hold 2% to 2.5% of a sample with approximately 100,000 clones, 80% to 90% of them seen once. Specimen: peripheral blood. These receptors came from a human donor in a cohort sampled during active COVID-19.

This chain connects TRBV30 to TRBJ2-1; 8 bases line up with TRBD1. The CDR3 extends over 18 amino acids. Losses at the gene ends were 2 bases for V and 6 bases for J; bases not matched to a gene: 18. Germline CDR1 is GTSNPN and CDR2 is SVGIG (reference sequence). The CDR3 here is CAWSPQPRTGKMVNEQFF. DNA of the CDR3: TGTGCCTGGAGTCCTCAACCCCGGACAGGGAAGATGGTCAATGAGCAGTTCTTC.

This clone was detected only once. The J gene is TRBJ2-5, the V gene TRBV18; D is perhaps TRBD2 (6 bases). The germline V gene has CDR1 KGHSH and CDR2 LQKENI. Trimming removed 1 base from V and 5 bases from J, with 11 bases in between. There are 14 residues in the CDR3. CDR3 in DNA: TGTGCCAGCTCACCACAGGGCAGCGGGGAGACCCAGTACTTC. As protein: CASSPQGSGETQYF.

The chain is built from TRBV24-1 and TRBJ1-2; the match to TRBD1 covers 7 bases. The CDR3 is 16 residues long. The ends lost 2 bases at V and 6 bases at J; junction bases unmatched: 11. Germline V gives CDR1 KGHDR, CDR2 SFDVKD. The DNA of the CDR3 is TGTGCCACCAGTGATTCGGGACCAGGGGGTGCCGATGGCTACACCTTC. Residues: CATSDSGPGGADGYTF.

The chain couples TRBV3-1 (or the pseudogene TRBV3-2) to TRBJ2-5; 8 nucleotides agree with TRBD2. V was clipped by 3 bases and J by 4 bases; unmatched bases: 4. This CDR3 spans 14 amino acids. Germline lookup yields CDR1 LGHDT and CDR2 YNNKEL (reference sequence). The CDR3: CASSQGLVGETQYF. CDR3 DNA sequence: TGTGCCAGCAGCCAGGGACTAGTAGGAGAGACCCAGTACTTC.

This clone has a handful of counts. This rearrangement joins TRBV6-5 to TRBJ1-1; D gene ambiguous. V was cut by 7 bases and J by 1 base, with 16 bases left in between. The germline gives CDR1 MNHEY, CDR2 SVGAGI. This CDR3 contains 15 residues. CDR3 loop: CASTISGVSNTEAFF. DNA of the CDR3: TGTGCCAGCACCATATCGGGAGTTTCGAACACTGAAGCTTTCTTT.

The chain links TRBV13 to TRBJ2-2, with D hard to call. Trimming cost V 3 bases and J 0 bases, with 11 bases left between them. This CDR3 spans 16 amino acids. Germline lookup yields CDR1 PRHDT and CDR2 FYEKMQ (reference sequence). The CDR3 sequence is CASSFGWASNTGELFF. DNA of the CDR3: TGTGCCAGCAGCTTTGGGTGGGCCTCGAACACCGGGGAGCTGTTTTTT.

The J gene is TRBJ2-7, the V gene TRBV11-2; a weak D match, TRBD1 (5 bases). CDR1 and CDR2 from the germline V gene are SGHAT and FQNNGV. Trimming took off 2 bases at V and 5 bases at J, with 13 bases between the two ends. The CDR3 covers 14 residues. The CDR3 bases are TGTGCCAGCAGCTTAACGGCAGGGTTTGACGAGCAGTACTTC. The encoded protein is CASSLTAGFDEQYF.